The 29 T cell receptor beta chains below all came from one sample that was sequenced in a study of T-cell memory formation after mild COVID-19. TCRdb fed the 5' RACE reads into MiXCR, producing one record per CDR3 protein. The sample carries some 210,000 distinct CDR3 sequences, approximately 16% recorded once. The sequenced material came from PBMCs or a T cell subset sorted from them (not recorded which). These receptors were collected from an adult woman who had mild COVID-19 (a few samples of this study predate the infection). Cell type and time point are not known.

The rearrangement joins TRBV24-1 to TRBJ2-7; D may be TRBD2 (5 bases). The CDR3 length is 15 residues. Germline V gene data show CDR1 as KGHDR and CDR2 as SFDVKD. The ends were cut back, 4 bases at V and 3 bases at J, with 15 bases in the middle. CDR3 loop: CATSDPARGFYEQYF. In nucleotides, the CDR3 is TGTGCCACCAGTGACCCGGCGAGAGGGTTCTACGAGCAGTACTTC.

This clonotype turned up a few times. The chain uses TRBV3-1 and TRBJ2-1; no reliable D call. Germline assignment: CDR1 LGHDT and CDR2 YNNKEL (reference sequence). There are 13 residues in the CDR3. V was clipped by 2 bases and J by 9 bases, with 11 bases between them. The CDR3 nucleotides are TGTGCCAGCAGCCAATTCAGCTCCAGTGAGCAGTTCTTC. Protein sequence: CASSQFSSSEQFF.

This clonotype has just a few counts. Here the CDR3 DNA reads TGCGCCAGTAGAGAGCGCTCTCGGGGAGGTGAGCAGTTCTTC. Encoded protein: CASRERSRGGEQFF. This chain connects TRBV10-2 to TRBJ2-1; D is possibly TRBD2 (6 bases). Germline V CDR1 and CDR2: WSHSY, SAAADI. V was trimmed by 9 bases and J by 9 bases, leaving 21 bases between them. The CDR3 totals 14 residues.

This clonotype was detected a few times. The chain employs TRBV11-2 and TRBJ2-2; the D gene could be TRBD1 or TRBD2 (5 bases each). V lost 5 bases, J lost 4 bases, and 20 bases lay in between. CDR3 length: 17 residues. CDR1 and CDR2 from the germline V gene are SGHAT and FQNNGV. The CDR3 protein is CASSRSLTRDGTGELFF. CDR3 sequence (DNA): TGTGCCAGCAGCCGCTCGCTAACCCGGGACGGCACCGGGGAGCTGTTTTTT.

The chain carries TRBV11-2 and TRBJ2-3; TRBD2 matches 14 bases. Germline V CDR1 and CDR2: SGHAT, FQNNGV. The CDR3 has 16 amino acids. The V gene end was trimmed by 5 bases and the J gene end by 2 bases; junction bases not matched to a gene: 3. This chain's CDR3 is CASSLTSGRVTDTQYF. The CDR3 DNA reads TGTGCCAGCAGCCTGACTAGCGGGAGGGTCACAGATACGCAGTATTTT.

This clonotype has a handful of counts. The chain has TRBV12-3 or TRBV12-4 and TRBJ2-1, with D perhaps being TRBD1 or TRBD2 (5 bases each). Trimming cost V 0 bases and J 2 bases, with 14 bases left between them. This CDR3 contains 17 residues. DNA for the CDR3: TGTGCCAGCAGTTTAGCGAGAGGGGCTAACACCTACAATGAGCAGTTCTTC. This encodes CASSLARGANTYNEQFF.

This clonotype was seen more than once but under ten times. The gene calls are TRBV5-6 and TRBJ2-7, with TRBD1 matching 10 bases. V shed 0 bases, J shed 6 bases, and the junction held 9 bases outside the gene matches. The germline gives CDR1 SGHDT, CDR2 YYEEEE. The CDR3 loop spans 16 amino acids. The CDR3 sequence: CASSLGSDRGRREQYF. The CDR3 DNA reads as TGTGCCAGCAGCTTGGGTTCGGACAGGGGGAGGCGCGAGCAGTACTTC.

V is TRBV20-1 and J is TRBJ1-2; 7 bases map to TRBD1. V trimming: 3 bases; J trimming: 8 bases; junction bases outside the gene matches: 6. The germline CDR1 and CDR2 sequences are DFQATT and SNEGSKA (reference sequence). The CDR3 sequence is 12 residues long. CDR3 protein: CSASTGVQGYTF. The DNA of the CDR3 is TGCAGTGCTAGTACAGGGGTTCAGGGCTACACCTTC.

This clonotype was detected many times. This chain's CDR3 is CASSPPGASNTGELFF. In nucleotides, the CDR3 is TGCGCCAGCAGCCCCCCAGGGGCCTCGAACACCGGGGAGCTGTTTTTT. The rearrangement uses TRBV4-1 and TRBJ2-2; D is possibly TRBD1 (6 bases). Looked up from germline, CDR1 is MGHRA and CDR2 is YSYEKL. Trimming took off 4 bases at V and 0 bases at J, with 12 bases between the two ends. The CDR3 runs 16 residues.

This clonotype has a handful of counts. The chain links TRBV2 to TRBJ2-6; perhaps TRBD1 as D (5 bases). The V gene's germline CDR1 is SNHLY and CDR2 FYNNEI. Trimming removed 1 base at V and 2 bases at J, with 6 bases between. The CDR3 has 15 amino acids. The CDR3 coding sequence is TGTGCCAGCAGTGAAGTCAGGGCTGGGGCCAACGTCCTGACTTTC. Translation: CASSEVRAGANVLTF.

This clonotype was seen many times. The gene calls are TRBV11-2 and TRBJ2-3; no clear D gene. Trimming removed 2 bases from V and 0 bases from J, with 6 bases in between. Germline V gives CDR1 SGHAT, CDR2 FQNNGV. The CDR3 runs 14 residues. DNA for the CDR3: TGTGCCAGCAGCTTAAGTCTAAGCACAGATACGCAGTATTTT. Its translation is CASSLSLSTDTQYF.

J is TRBJ2-1 and V is TRBV11-2; no clear D. CDR1 and CDR2 (germline): SGHAT, FQNNGV. This CDR3 contains 12 residues. Deletions cut 3 bases from V and 5 bases from J, with 5 bases between. CDR3 nucleotides: TGTGCCAGCAGCTTTAGCAACAATGAGCAGTTCTTC. Translating it yields CASSFSNNEQFF.

This clonotype has just a few counts. The gene calls are TRBV6-7 and TRBJ2-5, with 10 nucleotides matching TRBD1. TRBV6-7 is filed as an ORF, its function uncertain. The CDR3 length is 16 residues. After removal of 3 bases from V and 5 bases from J, the junction contained 9 bases not matched to a gene. CDR3 in DNA: TGTGCCAGCAGTTATTTTGGGACAGGGGTCGGGGAGACCCAGTACTTC. As protein: CASSYFGTGVGETQYF.

This clonotype was detected only a few times. The genes are TRBV27 and TRBJ2-2; 7 nucleotides align to TRBD2. The germline V gene has CDR1 MNHEY and CDR2 SMNVEV (reference sequence). The CDR3 covers 16 residues. The V gene end was trimmed by 1 base and the J gene end by 1 base; junction bases not matched to a gene: 3. This CDR3 is CASSLWSGGNTGELFF. Written as DNA, the CDR3 is TGTGCCAGCAGTTTATGGTCGGGAGGGAACACCGGGGAGCTGTTTTTT.

This chain links TRBV30 with TRBJ2-1; 9 bases agree with TRBD2. The CDR3 covers 15 residues. V was clipped by 1 base and J by 5 bases; unmatched bases: 6. Germline loops: CDR1 GTSNPN, CDR2 SVGIG (reference sequence). CDR3 nucleotide sequence: TGTGCCTGGAGTGAGGCGGGAGGGCCAAACAATGAGCAGTTCTTC. Protein: CAWSEAGGPNNEQFF.

The rearrangement joins TRBV10-3 to TRBJ2-2, with D perhaps assigned TRBD1 or TRBD2 (5 bases each). The CDR3 has 13 residues. Looked up from germline, CDR1 is ENHRY and CDR2 is SYGVKD. V was clipped by 11 bases and J by 5 bases, with 15 bases between them. This chain's CDR3 is CASGLEPTGELFF. CDR3 nucleotide sequence: TGTGCCTCGGGGCTAGAGCCTACCGGGGAGCTGTTTTTT.

This clonotype has more than one count but fewer than ten. For the CDR3, the DNA is TGTGCCAGTCATGACCAGGGGAAGAACACTGAAGCTTTCTTT. Translated, it gives CASHDQGKNTEAFF. V is TRBV19 and J is TRBJ1-1; D perhaps matches TRBD1 (6 bases). Trimming removed 8 bases at V and 1 base at J, with 14 bases between. There are 14 residues in the CDR3. CDR1 is LNHDA and CDR2 is SQIVND in the germline V gene (reference sequence). The full variable domain, in which reference TRBV19 and TRBJ1-1 provide the parts outside the CDR3, is DGGITQSPKYLFRKEGQNVTLSCEQNLNHDAMYWYRQDPGQGLRLIYYSQIVNDFQKGDIAEGYSVSREKKESFPLTVTSAQKNPTAFYLCASHDQGKNTEAFFGQGTRLTVV.

There are a few counts of this clonotype. The gene calls are TRBV18 and TRBJ1-1; no reliable D call. The CDR3 runs to 13 residues. Per germline, CDR1 KGHSH and CDR2 LQKENI. Between the trimmed V and J ends, which lost 6 bases and 4 bases, there was a span of 12 bases. This chain's CDR3 is CASSIRDGTEAFF. CDR3 DNA sequence: TGTGCCAGCTCCATTAGAGACGGCACTGAAGCTTTCTTT. The full variable domain, its missing parts supplied by reference TRBV18 and TRBJ1-1, is NAGVMQNPRHLVRRRGQEARLRCSPMKGHSHVYWYRQLPEEGLKFMVYLQKENIIDESGMPKERFSAEFPKEGPSILRIQQVVRGDSAAYFCASSIRDGTEAFFGQGTRLTVV.

The sample holds a few counts of this clonotype. The V gene is TRBV29-1, the J gene TRBJ1-1; no firm D call. CDR3 length: 11 residues. V was pared by 5 bases and J by 0 bases, with 4 bases between. Germline-derived CDR1 and CDR2 are SQVTM and ANQGSEA. The CDR3 sequence is CSVQLNTEAFF. In nucleotides, the CDR3 is TGCAGCGTTCAACTGAACACTGAAGCTTTCTTT.

This chain joins TRBV9 and TRBJ2-7, with D uncertain. Trimming removed 0 bases at V and 0 bases at J, with 7 bases between. This CDR3 is built from 14 residues. CDR1 and CDR2 from the germline V gene are SGDLS and YYNGEE. CDR3: CASSVGASSYEQYF. Written as DNA, the CDR3 is TGTGCCAGCAGCGTAGGGGCCAGCTCCTACGAGCAGTACTTC.

CDR3: CASSLAEVRTGELFF. The DNA for the CDR3 is TGCGCCAGCAGCTTGGCCGAAGTAAGGACCGGGGAGCTGTTTTTT. The chain couples TRBV5-1 to TRBJ2-2; D not certain. Germline CDR1 is SGHRS and CDR2 is YFSETQ. The CDR3 runs to 15 residues. Trimming stripped 0 bases from V and 5 bases from J, with 11 bases between. The full variable domain, rest sourced from reference TRBV5-1 and TRBJ2-2, is KAGVTQTPRYLIKTRGQQVTLSCSPISGHRSVSWYQQTPGQGLQFLFEYFSETQRNKGNFPGRFSGRQFSNSRSEMNVSTLELGDSALYLCASSLAEVRTGELFFGEGSRLTVL.

This clonotype was observed at least ten times. The chain is built from TRBV7-8 and TRBJ2-7; no clear D. The CDR3 is 15 amino acids. Germline lookup yields CDR1 SGHVS and CDR2 FQNEAQ. Trimming cost V 5 bases and J 0 bases, with 14 bases left between them. The CDR3 DNA reads TGTGCCAGCAGCCCTACCGGGCTATACTCCTACGAGCAGTACTTC. Amino acid sequence: CASSPTGLYSYEQYF.

The chain joins TRBV28 to TRBJ2-3, with D perhaps given as TRBD1 or TRBD2 (7 bases each). This CDR3 spans 14 amino acids. Germline V gene sequence: CDR1 MDHEN, CDR2 SYDVKM. The germline V and J ends were trimmed by 8 bases and 4 bases, with 16 bases remaining between them. This chain's CDR3 is CASRDQGGSDTQYF. CDR3 bases: TGTGCCAGCCGAGATCAGGGGGGGTCAGATACGCAGTATTTT. Together with reference TRBV28 and TRBJ2-3, the CDR3 gives the full variable domain: DVKVTQSSRYLVKRTGEKVFLECVQDMDHENMFWYRQDPGLGLRLIYFSYDVKMKEKGDIPEGYSVSREKKERFSLILESASTNQTSMYLCASRDQGGSDTQYFGPGTRLTVL.

J is TRBJ2-5 and V is TRBV7-2; 12 nucleotides agree with TRBD2. CDR1 and CDR2 (germline): SGHTA, FQGNSA. V shed 1 base and J 5 bases; nucleotides not matched to a gene: 5. The CDR3 runs to 16 residues. Here the CDR3 reads CASSLVSLAGGETQYF. For the CDR3, the DNA is TGTGCCAGCAGCTTAGTTTCCCTAGCGGGAGGGGAGACCCAGTACTTC.

The rearrangement links TRBV9 to TRBJ2-1; 13 bases are shared with TRBD2. J lost 9 bases, V lost 2 bases, and 5 bases had no gene match. The CDR3 is 15 amino acids. The germline gives CDR1 SGDLS, CDR2 YYNGEE. The CDR3 DNA sequence: TGTGCCAGCAGCGTCCGGACTAGCGGGAGCGGTGAGCAGTTCTTC. Its translation: CASSVRTSGSGEQFF.

J is TRBJ1-1 and V is TRBV18; no reliable D call. The V and J ends lost 1 base and 1 base respectively, with 10 bases between them. The length of the CDR3 is 15 residues. Germline-derived CDR1 and CDR2 are KGHSH and LQKENI. The CDR3: CASSPQGLENTEAFF. In DNA form, the CDR3 reads TGTGCCAGCTCACCACAGGGATTGGAGAACACTGAAGCTTTCTTT. Full variable domain (rest looked up from reference TRBV18 and TRBJ1-1): NAGVMQNPRHLVRRRGQEARLRCSPMKGHSHVYWYRQLPEEGLKFMVYLQKENIIDESGMPKERFSAEFPKEGPSILRIQQVVRGDSAAYFCASSPQGLENTEAFFGQGTRLTVV.

The J gene is TRBJ2-5, the V gene TRBV6-5; TRBD1 might be the D (5 bases). With 4 bases removed from V and 1 base from J, the gap between germline ends came to 10 bases. CDR3 length: 14 amino acids. Germline V gene data show CDR1 as MNHEY and CDR2 as SVGAGI. The CDR3: CASSSKGSQETQYF. The CDR3 region has the DNA TGTGCCAGCAGTTCCAAGGGGTCCCAAGAGACCCAGTACTTC.

This clonotype was detected a few times. The V gene is TRBV19, the J gene TRBJ1-1; D possibly corresponds to TRBD1 (6 bases). The CDR3 is made up of 13 amino acids. V was clipped by 2 bases and J by 4 bases, with 8 bases between them. Germline V lookup: CDR1 LNHDA, CDR2 SQIVND (reference sequence). For the CDR3, the DNA is TGTGCCAGTAGTATAACAGGGCCCACTGAAGCTTTCTTT. Its protein is CASSITGPTEAFF.

This rearrangement joins TRBV6-1 to TRBJ2-5; 8 bases match TRBD2. With V trimmed by 8 bases and J by 5 bases, 7 bases remained unmatched. The CDR3 is 13 amino acids. The germline V gene encodes CDR1 MNHNS and CDR2 SASEGT. In DNA form, the CDR3 reads TGTGCCAGCCACGGGGGGGCCCGTGAGACCCAGTACTTC. Encoded protein: CASHGGARETQYF.